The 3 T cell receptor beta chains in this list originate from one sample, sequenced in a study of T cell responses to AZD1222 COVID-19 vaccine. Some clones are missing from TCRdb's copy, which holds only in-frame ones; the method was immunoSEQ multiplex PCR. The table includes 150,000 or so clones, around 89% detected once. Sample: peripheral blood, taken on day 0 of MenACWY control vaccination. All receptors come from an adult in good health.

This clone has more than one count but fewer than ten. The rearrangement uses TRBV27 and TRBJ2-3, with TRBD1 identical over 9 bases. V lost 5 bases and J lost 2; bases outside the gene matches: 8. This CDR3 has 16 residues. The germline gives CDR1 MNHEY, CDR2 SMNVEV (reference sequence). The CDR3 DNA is TGTGCCAGCAGTGGTGGACAGGGGTACTACACAGATACGCAGTATTTT. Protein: CASSGGQGYYTDTQYF.

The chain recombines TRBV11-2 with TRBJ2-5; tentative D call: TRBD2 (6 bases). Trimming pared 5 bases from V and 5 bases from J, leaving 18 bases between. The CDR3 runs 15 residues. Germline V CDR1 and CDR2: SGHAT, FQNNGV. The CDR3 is CASSPQIQGGETQYF. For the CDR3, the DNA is TGTGCCAGCAGCCCCCAAATTCAGGGAGGCGAGACCCAGTACTTC.

The CDR3 bases are TGTGCCAGCGGGGACAGACCAAACACTGAAGCTTTCTTT. It is translated as CASGDRPNTEAFF. The chain uses TRBV19 and TRBJ1-1, with TRBD1 matching 7 bases. V lost 9 bases, J lost 2 bases, and 6 bases stayed unmatched. Germline V CDR1 and CDR2: LNHDA, SQIVND (reference sequence). The CDR3 is 13 amino acids.